The 7 T cell receptor beta chains below were found in one sample sequenced in a study of blood T cell repertoires in COVID-19. The repertoire was sequenced with immunoSEQ multiplex PCR; TCRdb's copy has only in-frame clones and lacks some. The top ten clones hold around a tenth of a sample with about 35,000 clones, over 80% of them seen once. Sequencing was carried out using peripheral blood. The receptors derive from a human donor in a cohort sampled during active COVID-19.

The rearrangement joins TRBV30 to TRBJ2-1; TRBD2 matches at 10 bases. The junction had 8 bases not matched to a gene; V was cut back by 0 bases and J by 9 bases. The germline V gene has CDR1 GTSNPN and CDR2 SVGIG (reference sequence). CDR3 size: 15 residues. The CDR3 here is CAWSVASGGAGEQFF. Written as DNA, the CDR3 is TGTGCCTGGAGTGTAGCCAGCGGGGGGGCGGGTGAGCAGTTCTTC.

This clone was picked up one time. J is TRBJ1-6 and V is TRBV19; a possible D gene is TRBD1 (5 bases). The CDR3 consists of 15 residues. The V end was cut by 9 bases, the J end by 6 bases, with 18 bases between. Germline lookup yields CDR1 LNHDA and CDR2 SQIVND (reference sequence). CDR3 amino acids: CASAPGQMSNSPLHF. CDR3 in DNA: TGTGCCAGCGCACCAGGGCAGATGAGTAATTCACCCCTCCACTTT.

The rearrangement links TRBV6-5 to TRBJ1-6; the match to TRBD1 covers 7 bases. The CDR3 is 14 residues long. In germline, CDR1 is MNHEY, CDR2 SVGAGI. J gave up 7 bases and V 10 bases, and 10 bases lay outside the gene matches. This chain's CDR3 is CATSTGPRNSPLHF. The CDR3 DNA reads as TGTGCCACCTCGACAGGGCCGAGGAATTCACCCCTCCACTTT.

This rearrangement joins TRBV4-1 to TRBJ2-1; D is possibly TRBD2 (5 bases). The V end lost 4 bases, the J end lost 9 bases, and 10 bases lay between the germline ends. This CDR3 contains 12 residues. Per the germline V gene, CDR1 is MGHRA and CDR2 is YSYEKL. The chain's CDR3 is CASSPGSGEQFF. For the CDR3, the DNA is TGCGCCAGCAGCCCAGGAAGCGGTGAGCAGTTCTTC.

V gene TRBV13 combines with J gene TRBJ2-2; D ambiguous. This CDR3 is built from 13 residues. The V end lost 4 bases, the J end lost 7 bases, and 10 bases lay between the germline ends. CDR1 and CDR2 from the germline V gene are PRHDT and FYEKMQ (reference sequence). The CDR3 spells CASSSRFRGELFF. In DNA, the CDR3 is TGTGCCAGCAGCTCCCGGTTTCGCGGGGAGCTGTTTTTT.

The V call is TRBV5-6, the J call TRBJ2-7; TRBD2 aligns across 10 bases. After removal of 0 bases from V and 2 bases from J, the junction contained 2 bases not matched to a gene. The CDR3 sequence is 15 residues long. Germline V gene sequence: CDR1 SGHDT, CDR2 YYEEEE. The CDR3 sequence: CASSLELAGTYEQYF. Written as DNA, the CDR3 is TGTGCCAGCAGCTTGGAACTAGCGGGGACCTACGAGCAGTACTTC.

CDR3 sequence reads: CASSLKGPWSGEQFF. The DNA of the CDR3 is TGTGCCAGCAGTTTAAAGGGGCCCTGGTCTGGTGAGCAGTTCTTC. The chain carries TRBV27 and TRBJ2-1; tentatively, D is TRBD1 (5 bases). The V end lost 2 bases, the J end lost 9 bases, and 17 bases lay between the germline ends. The CDR3 length is 15 residues. Germline V gene data show CDR1 as MNHEY and CDR2 as SMNVEV (reference sequence).